The clone carrying this TCR beta chain showed up just once. Sequencing used immunoSEQ multiplex PCR; TCRdb keeps in-frame clones, though not all of them. The table has 450,000 to 600,000 clones, around 90% seen once. The sample originates from a study of blood T cell repertoires in COVID-19. In the study overall: Acute and convalescent COVID-19 specimens originated in the United States, Italy and Spain.

Donors in Cohort 3 counted as recovered after two negative PCRs, clearance, or symptom resolution. Sequenced material: PBMCs or T cells enriched from blood (not recorded which). The TCR comes from a woman aged 18-29 years who had recovered from COVID-19.

The CDR3 protein is CASIPFQGGMTEAFF. The CDR3, as DNA: TGTGCCAGCATACCCTTCCAGGGTGGTATGACTGAAGCTTTCTTT. V is TRBV6-5 and J is TRBJ1-1, with D possibly TRBD1 on 5 matching bases. The CDR3 has 15 amino acids. Trimming removed 7 bases at V and 5 bases at J, with 20 bases between. Germline lookup yields CDR1 MNHEY and CDR2 SVGAGI.